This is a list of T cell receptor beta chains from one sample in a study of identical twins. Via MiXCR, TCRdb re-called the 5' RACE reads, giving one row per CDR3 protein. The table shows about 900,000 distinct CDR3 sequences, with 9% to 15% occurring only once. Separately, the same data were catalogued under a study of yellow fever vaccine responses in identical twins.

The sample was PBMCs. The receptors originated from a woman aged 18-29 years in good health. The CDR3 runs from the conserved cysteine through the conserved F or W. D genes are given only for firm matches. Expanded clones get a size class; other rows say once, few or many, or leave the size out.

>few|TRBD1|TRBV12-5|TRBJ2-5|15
CASGLVTGGKETQYF
TGTGCTAGTGGTTTGGTCACAGGGGGTAAAGAGACCCAGTACTTC
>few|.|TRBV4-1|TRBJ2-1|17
CASSQGYFAREYNEQFF
TGCGCCAGCAGCCAGGGATACTTCGCTCGGGAGTACAATGAGCAGTTCTTC
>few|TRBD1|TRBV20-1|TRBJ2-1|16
CSARGSGQVEKGEQFF
TGCAGTGCTAGAGGAAGTGGACAGGTCGAGAAGGGTGAGCAGTTCTTC
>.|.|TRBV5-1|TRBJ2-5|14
CASSRQMTQETQYF
TGCGCCAGCAGCCGACAGATGACACAAGAGACCCAGTACTTC
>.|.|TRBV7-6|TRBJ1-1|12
CASSPLRTEAFF
TGTGCCAGCAGCCCGTTGCGCACTGAAGCTTTCTTT
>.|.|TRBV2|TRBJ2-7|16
CASSERGRSSSYEQYF
TGTGCCAGCAGTGAAAGGGGCCGGTCCAGCTCCTACGAGCAGTACTTC
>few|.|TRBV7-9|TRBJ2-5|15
CASSLGLGGEETQYF
TGTGCCAGCAGCTTGGGCCTAGGTGGTGAAGAGACCCAGTACTTC
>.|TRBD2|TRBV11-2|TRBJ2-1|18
CASSLRPPGLASHNEQFF
TGTGCCAGCAGCTTAAGACCACCGGGACTAGCATCCCACAATGAGCAGTTCTTC
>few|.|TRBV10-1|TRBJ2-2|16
CASSGEMGRRTGELFF
TGCGCCAGCAGTGGAGAGATGGGCCGGCGCACCGGGGAGCTGTTTTTT
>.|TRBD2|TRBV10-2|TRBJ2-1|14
CASSDTSGINEQFF
TGCGCCAGCAGTGATACTAGCGGGATCAATGAGCAGTTCTTC
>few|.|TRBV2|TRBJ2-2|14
CASGSWRAAGELFF
TGTGCCAGCGGGAGTTGGAGGGCGGCCGGGGAGCTGTTTTTT
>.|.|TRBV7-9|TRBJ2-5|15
CASSLEGRLQETQYF
TGCGCCAGCAGCTTGGAAGGACGGCTCCAAGAGACCCAGTACTTC
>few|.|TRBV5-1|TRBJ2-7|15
CASSLGGGIYDEQYF
TGCGCCAGCAGCTTGGGGGGAGGCATCTACGACGAGCAGTACTTC
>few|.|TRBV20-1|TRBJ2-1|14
CSATPRPTYNEQFF
TGCAGTGCTACCCCAAGACCAACTTACAATGAGCAGTTCTTC
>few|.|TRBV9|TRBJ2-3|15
CASSLYDYKADTQYF
TGTGCCAGCAGCCTCTACGACTACAAGGCAGATACGCAGTATTTT
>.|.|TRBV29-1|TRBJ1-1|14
CSVGRDLTNTEAFF
TGCAGCGTTGGCCGGGACTTAACAAACACTGAAGCTTTCTTT
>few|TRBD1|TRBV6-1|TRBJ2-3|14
CASSWTGVVDTQYF
TGTGCCAGCAGCTGGACAGGGGTTGTGGATACGCAGTATTTT
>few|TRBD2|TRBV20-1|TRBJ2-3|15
CSARIAGVPTDTQYF
TGCAGTGCTCGAATAGCGGGAGTACCCACAGATACGCAGTATTTT
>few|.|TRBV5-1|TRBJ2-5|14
CASSPGHSQETQYF
TGCGCCAGCAGTCCAGGACATTCGCAAGAGACCCAGTACTTC
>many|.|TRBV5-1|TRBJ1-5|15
CASSLGGQGNQPQHF
TGCGCCAGCAGCTTGGGGGGGCAGGGCAATCAGCCCCAGCATTTT
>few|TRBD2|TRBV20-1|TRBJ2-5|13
CSARDASGATQYF
TGCAGTGCTAGAGATGCTAGCGGCGCGACCCAGTACTTC
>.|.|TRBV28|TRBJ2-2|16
CASSRQDGGNTGELFF
TGTGCCAGCAGCCGCCAGGACGGAGGGAACACCGGGGAGCTGTTTTTT
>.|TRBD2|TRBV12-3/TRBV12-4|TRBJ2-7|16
CASSFSVAGASYEQYF
TGTGCCAGCAGTTTCAGCGTCGCGGGAGCCTCCTACGAGCAGTACTTC
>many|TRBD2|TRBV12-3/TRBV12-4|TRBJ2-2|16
CASSLISGLVAGELFF
TGTGCCAGCAGTTTAATCTCCGGACTAGTGGCCGGGGAGCTGTTTTTT
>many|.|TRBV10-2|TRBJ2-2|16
CASSEAQGSLSGELFF
TGCGCCAGCAGTGAGGCGCAGGGGAGTCTATCCGGGGAGCTGTTTTTT
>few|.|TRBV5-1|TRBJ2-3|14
CASSLEQGADTQYF
TGCGCCAGCAGCTTGGAGCAGGGAGCAGATACGCAGTATTTT
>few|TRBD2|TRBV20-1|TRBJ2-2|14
CSAREGGGRGELFF
TGCAGTGCTAGAGAGGGGGGAGGGAGGGGTGAGCTGTTTTTT